This T cell receptor (beta chain) is from a study of T-cell reconstitution after alpha-beta-depleted transplantation in children. Trimming cost V 6 bases and J 5 bases, with 11 bases left between them. The CDR3 totals 12 residues. Unique molecular identifiers were incorporated when the TCRbeta library was constructed. TCRdb itself ran the PCR reads through MiXCR, one entry per CDR3 protein. The sample yields a few hundred thousand distinct CDR3 sequences, about 12% seen once. This receptor was identified in a human donor who donated a stem cell graft to a child with combined immunodeficiency. The material sequenced was PBMCs from the stem cell graft donor, taken from the stem cell graft. The gene calls are TRBV12-3 or TRBV12-4 and TRBJ2-7; no reliable D call. DNA for the CDR3: TGTGCCAGCAGCGCCTTTGTTCACGAGCAGTACTTC. Translating gives CASSAFVHEQYF.